The 14 T cell receptor beta chains presented below share a single source sample, sequenced in a study of OX40 agonist ivuxolimab in advanced cancers. Profiling relied on immunoSEQ multiplex PCR, and the TCRdb table lists in-frame clones only, not all of them. The table lists around 120,000 clones, around 91% of them singletons. The sample consisted of CD4+ or CD8+ T cells sorted from blood, taken in a trial of the OX40 agonist ivuxolimab. These receptors all stem from an adult with an advanced solid tumor such as melanoma, head and neck, liver or kidney cancer.

In its sample, this clone was seen a few times. V and J are TRBV6-5 and TRBJ1-5; D is undetermined. Germline V gene sequence: CDR1 MNHEY, CDR2 SVGAGI. The CDR3 consists of 11 residues. Trimming removed 5 bases from V and 3 bases from J, with 2 bases in between. The CDR3 DNA reads TGTGCCAGCAGTGACAATCAGCCCCAGCATTTT. Its translation is CASSDNQPQHF.

This clone was observed a handful of times. V gene TRBV7-2 combines with J gene TRBJ2-1; TRBD2 agrees at 15 bases. This CDR3 comprises 15 residues. The trim removed 5 bases at V and 10 bases at J, leaving 6 bases unmatched. In germline, CDR1 is SGHTA, CDR2 FQGNSA. This CDR3 reads CASSPPGTSGGEQFF. In DNA form, the CDR3 reads TGTGCCAGCAGCCCCCCAGGGACTAGCGGGGGGGAGCAGTTCTTC. The whole variable domain, remainder taken from reference TRBV7-2 and TRBJ2-1, is GAGVSQSPSNKVTEKGKDVELRCDPISGHTALYWYRQSLGQGLEFLIYFQGNSAPDKSGLPSDRFSAERTGGSVSTLTIQRTQQEDSAVYLCASSPPGTSGGEQFFGPGTRLTVL.

The J gene is TRBJ2-1, the V gene TRBV7-8; 8 bases are shared with TRBD1. Germline V gene lookup returns CDR1 SGHVS and CDR2 FQNEAQ. This CDR3 has 20 amino acids. V dropped 5 bases and J dropped 7; count of bases not matched to a gene: 25. As DNA, the CDR3 is TGTGCCAGCAGCAAGGACAGGGCCGGACACCGGCTTGGCCGGGGGAATGAGCAGTTCTTC. As protein: CASSKDRAGHRLGRGNEQFF.

The rearrangement joins TRBV19 to TRBJ2-5; tentatively, D is TRBD1 or TRBD2 (5 bases each). Germline lookup yields CDR1 LNHDA and CDR2 SQIVND (reference sequence). There are 13 residues in the CDR3. Trimming removed 4 bases at V and 5 bases at J, with 11 bases between. In DNA, the CDR3 is TGTGCCAGTAGTAGGGGCCCGGGGGAGACCCAGTACTTC. Protein: CASSRGPGETQYF.

The chain recombines TRBV10-2 with TRBJ1-1; D may be TRBD1 (5 bases). This CDR3 is 14 amino acids long. Trimming took off 0 bases at V and 6 bases at J, with 11 bases between the two ends. Germline V gene lookup returns CDR1 WSHSY and CDR2 SAAADI. The CDR3 DNA is TGCGCCAGCAGTGAGTCGGGGGGAAGGGCTGAAGCTTTCTTT. Translation: CASSESGGRAEAFF.

The chain has TRBV21-1 and TRBJ2-1; TRBD1 is the table's D call, not checked against the DNA. TRBV21-1 is marked as a pseudogene. The CDR3 contains 13 residues. The CDR3 DNA follows: TGTGCCAGCAGCAAAAGGCAGGGTATTGTGCAGTTCTTC. The encoded protein is CASSKRQGIVQFF.

J is TRBJ2-3 and V is TRBV27, with a weak D call TRBD1 (7 bases). Germline-derived CDR1 and CDR2 are MNHEY and SMNVEV (reference sequence). With 4 bases removed from V and 1 base from J, the gap between germline ends came to 18 bases. CDR3 length: 17 residues. The CDR3, as DNA: TGTGCCAGCAGTTACTCCTCTCAGGGGGGAGGCACAGATACGCAGTATTTT. This sequence encodes CASSYSSQGGGTDTQYF.

A few counts support this clone. V is TRBV7-3 and J is TRBJ1-6; D not resolved. V was shortened by 2 bases and J by 7 bases, with 9 bases between the two germline ends. CDR1 and CDR2 (germline): SGHTA, FQGTGA. The CDR3 runs to 14 residues. The CDR3 loop is CASSLGGENSPLHF. The DNA of the CDR3 is TGTGCCAGCAGCTTAGGCGGGGAAAATTCACCCCTCCACTTT.

The gene calls are TRBV28 and TRBJ2-7; no definite D call. Trimming cost V 4 bases and J 2 bases, with 6 bases left between them. CDR1 and CDR2 from the germline V gene are MDHEN and SYDVKM. This CDR3 has 12 residues. The CDR3 coding sequence is TGTGCCAGCAGTTATTTGGCCTACGAGCAGTACTTC. Amino acids: CASSYLAYEQYF.

The chain uses TRBV7-2 and TRBJ2-5; D gene unclear. The CDR3 runs to 12 residues. The germline V gene encodes CDR1 SGHTA and CDR2 FQGNSA. V was shortened by 6 bases and J by 4 bases, with 9 bases between the two germline ends. The chain's CDR3 is CASSSSRETQYF. For the CDR3, the DNA is TGTGCCAGCAGTTCCAGCCGAGAGACCCAGTACTTC.

The V and J genes are TRBV30 and TRBJ1-1; D ambiguous. V gave up 1 base and J gave up 5 bases, with 14 bases separating them. This CDR3 is 14 amino acids long. Germline CDR1 and CDR2: GTSNPN and SVGIG (reference sequence). DNA of the CDR3: TGTGCCTGGAGTGCCTGGTCCGGGTATACTGAAGCTTTCTTT. Encoded protein: CAWSAWSGYTEAFF.

The DNA for the CDR3 is TGTGCCAGTACAGGGTCCGGAAACACCATATATTTT. It yields the protein CASTGSGNTIYF. V and J are TRBV6-5 and TRBJ1-3; D is perhaps TRBD1 (6 bases). V lost 9 bases and J 4 bases, leaving 10 bases between the germline ends. Germline V gene sequence: CDR1 MNHEY, CDR2 SVGAGI. The CDR3 covers 12 residues.

The chain links TRBV6-6 to TRBJ1-2, with D perhaps TRBD1 (6 bases). The germline V gene encodes CDR1 MNHNY and CDR2 SVGAGI (reference sequence). This CDR3 has 15 residues. V lost 8 bases, J lost 8 bases, and 24 bases lay in between. This CDR3 is CASETPGQRETGYTF. As DNA, the CDR3 is TGTGCCAGCGAAACCCCCGGACAGCGGGAGACAGGCTACACCTTC.

CDR3 residues: CSVVRGGNEQFF. The CDR3 nucleotides read TGCAGCGTTGTAAGGGGCGGGAATGAGCAGTTCTTC. The chain links TRBV29-1 to TRBJ2-1; perhaps D is TRBD1 or TRBD2 (5 bases each). Looked up from germline, CDR1 is SQVTM and CDR2 is ANQGSEA. V was pared by 4 bases and J by 7 bases, with 11 bases between. This CDR3 spans 12 amino acids.